The T cell receptor (beta chain) under discussion was sequenced for a study of blood T cell repertoires in COVID-19. Study at large: Whether acute or convalescent, the COVID-19 samples came from the United States, Italy and Spain.

As processed by the authors: Estimates of nucleated cell counts were drawn from the amplification of reference gene primers. Sequencing was performed with immunoSEQ multiplex PCR; in TCRdb, only in-frame clones are kept and a portion is missing. That table furnishes V, J and clone size, whereas the DNA furnished D and trimming. The table lists over 150,000 clones, roughly 84% of them singletons. The CDR3 totals 18 residues. The V and J ends lost 5 bases and 7 bases, in that order; junction bases with no gene match: 14. Germline CDR1 reads SGHAT; CDR2 reads FQNNGV. V is TRBV11-2 and J is TRBJ2-1, with 13 nucleotides matching TRBD2. Sequencing was performed on peripheral blood. The TCR was taken from a human donor in a cohort sampled during active COVID-19. The CDR3 nucleotides are TGTGCCAGCAGCAGGGGGACGGTACTAGCGGGAGGGCCAAATGAGCAGTTCTTC. As protein: CASSRGTVLAGGPNEQFF.